Below, one T cell receptor (beta chain) is given with its context. Its cognate antigen is unknown. This sample is part of a study of cytomegalovirus exposure and HLA in healthy donors. V dropped 0 bases and J dropped 7 bases, with 11 bases sitting between them. Germline V gene lookup returns CDR1 SGDLS and CDR2 YYNGEE. The CDR3 sequence is 14 residues long. Vbeta (60) and Jbeta (13) primers were used in the PCR. Sequencing used immunoSEQ multiplex PCR; TCRdb keeps in-frame clones, though not all of them. This sample has around 60,000 clones; 65% to 75% occur once, and the top ten carry about 23%. Broader study findings: CMV serostatus was the only immune exposure information that was available. In a later analysis, at a false discovery rate of 0.05, approximately 18,000 TCR beta sequences were associated with HLA alleles.

This sequence joins TRBV9 and TRBJ2-1; TRBD2 is a possible D gene (5 bases). This receptor was taken from a man in his forties or fifties in good health and CMV-seropositive. Source material: PBMCs. CDR3 coding DNA: TGTGCCAGCAGCGTAGTCGGGGAATGGAATGAGCAGTTCTTC. Protein sequence: CASSVVGEWNEQFF. The full variable domain, rest sourced from reference TRBV9 and TRBJ2-1, is DSGVTQTPKHLITATGQRVTLRCSPRSGDLSVYWYQQSLDQGLQFLIQYYNGEERAKGNILERFSAQQFPDLHSELNLSSLELGDSALYFCASSVVGEWNEQFFGPGTRLTVL.